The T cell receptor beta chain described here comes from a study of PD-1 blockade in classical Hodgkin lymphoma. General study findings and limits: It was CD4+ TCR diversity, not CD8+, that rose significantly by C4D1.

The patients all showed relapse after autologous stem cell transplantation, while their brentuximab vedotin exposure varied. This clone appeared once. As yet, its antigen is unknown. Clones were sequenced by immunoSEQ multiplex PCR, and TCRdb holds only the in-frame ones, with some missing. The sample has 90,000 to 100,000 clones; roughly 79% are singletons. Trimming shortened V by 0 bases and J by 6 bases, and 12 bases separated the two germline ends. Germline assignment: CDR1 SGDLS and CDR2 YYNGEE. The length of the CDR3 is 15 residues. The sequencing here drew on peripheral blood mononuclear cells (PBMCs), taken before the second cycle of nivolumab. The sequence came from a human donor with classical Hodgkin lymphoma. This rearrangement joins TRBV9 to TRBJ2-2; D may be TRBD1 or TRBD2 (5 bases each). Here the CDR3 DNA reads TGTGCCAGCAGCGTAGACGGGGCGCTAGCCGGGGAGCTGTTTTTT. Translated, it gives CASSVDGALAGELFF.